These 15 T cell receptor beta chains share one sample of origin, sequenced in a study of identifying expanded T cells in peripheral blood. Produced via immunoSEQ multiplex PCR; TCRdb's table is partial and in-frame only. The sample records 55,000 to 60,000 clones, about nine tenths being singletons. Sequenced sample: blood. Receptor source: a person between 18 and 75 years old in good health.

The chain uses TRBV6-5 and TRBJ1-5; D uncertain. This CDR3 is 13 amino acids long. Germline CDR1 reads MNHEY; CDR2 reads SVGAGI. V lost 2 bases and J 7 bases, leaving 9 bases between the germline ends. This chain's CDR3 is CASSYGPEQPQHF. The CDR3 bases are TGTGCCAGCAGTTACGGTCCGGAGCAGCCCCAGCATTTT.

This clone was seen a handful of times. The chain has TRBV2 and TRBJ1-5; no clear D. V lost 8 bases, J lost 8 bases, and 13 bases lay in between. CDR1 is SNHLY and CDR2 is FYNNEI in the germline V gene. The CDR3 sequence is 12 residues long. CDR3 residues: CASRREFEPQHF. As DNA, the CDR3 is TGTGCCAGCCGTAGGGAATTTGAGCCCCAGCATTTT.

This chain uses TRBV28 with TRBJ2-5; maybe TRBD2 (7 bases). CDR1 is MDHEN and CDR2 is SYDVKM in the germline V gene. The CDR3 has 14 amino acids. Between the trimmed V and J ends, which lost 7 bases and 5 bases, there was a span of 17 bases. This CDR3 reads CASNGGAGEETQYF. The CDR3 DNA reads as TGTGCCAGCAATGGGGGGGCGGGAGAGGAGACCCAGTACTTC.

The table lists this clone with a count of one. The genes are TRBV7-8 and TRBJ2-7, with D perhaps TRBD2 (6 bases). The CDR3 covers 14 residues. V was trimmed by 0 bases and J by 6 bases, leaving 12 bases between them. CDR1 is SGHVS, CDR2 FQNEAQ, per germline. CDR3 residues: CASSLAEGDREQYF. The CDR3 DNA reads as TGTGCCAGCAGCTTAGCGGAGGGAGATCGCGAGCAGTACTTC.

This clone has just one count. The chain combines TRBV4-1 with TRBJ1-3, with unresolved D. V was clipped by 0 bases and J by 4 bases, with 10 bases between them. CDR1 MGHRA and CDR2 YSYEKL come from the germline V gene. The CDR3 sequence is 15 residues long. The CDR3 nucleotides are TGCGCCAGCAGCCAAGATCGGCGGGAGGGAAACACCATATATTTT. Amino acid sequence: CASSQDRREGNTIYF.

This clone has just one count. This chain links TRBV18 with TRBJ1-1, with 9 positions matching TRBD1. The CDR3 has 16 amino acids. V was pared by 3 bases and J by 2 bases, with 7 bases of the junction left unmatched. The germline V gene has CDR1 KGHSH and CDR2 LQKENI. The CDR3 bases are TGTGCCAGCTCACCCCAGACAGGGGGAGTCAACACTGAAGCTTTCTTT. This sequence encodes CASSPQTGGVNTEAFF.

The chain's CDR3 is CASSGQGTDTQYF. The CDR3 nucleotides are TGTGCCAGCAGTGGACAGGGTACAGATACGCAGTATTTT. V and J are TRBV6-5 and TRBJ2-3, with TRBD1 identical over 8 bases. Germline CDR1 and CDR2: MNHEY and SVGAGI. Trimming removed 5 bases from V and 3 bases from J; junction bases left unmatched: 1. The CDR3 consists of 13 residues.

The chain couples TRBV4-3 to TRBJ2-3, with no clear D. Germline CDR1 LGHNA, CDR2 YSLEER. The CDR3 is made up of 15 amino acids. V dropped 0 bases and J dropped 0 bases, with 7 bases sitting between them. CDR3 amino acids: CASSQETRSTDTQYF. CDR3 coding DNA: TGCGCCAGCAGCCAAGAGACTCGGAGCACAGATACGCAGTATTTT.

The gene calls are TRBV4-1 and TRBJ2-5, with 8 bases fitting TRBD2. This CDR3 region has 18 residues. Losses at the gene ends were 0 bases for V and 7 bases for J; bases not matched to a gene: 16. Looked up from germline, CDR1 is MGHRA and CDR2 is YSYEKL. CDR3 amino acids: CASSQDLWTGGRVVTQYF. The CDR3 DNA reads TGCGCCAGCAGCCAAGATCTTTGGACGGGGGGGCGGGTTGTGACCCAGTACTTC.

The rearrangement joins TRBV30 to TRBJ2-5; a weak D match, TRBD1 (7 bases). Germline V lookup: CDR1 GTSNPN, CDR2 SVGIG (reference sequence). There are 14 residues in the CDR3. With 3 bases removed from V and 2 bases from J, the gap between germline ends came to 13 bases. CDR3 in amino acids: CAWSRGAGQETQYF. The CDR3 DNA reads TGTGCCTGGAGCAGGGGGGCCGGGCAAGAGACCCAGTACTTC.

The chain joins TRBV30 to TRBJ1-1, with D possibly TRBD1 on 6 matching bases. This CDR3 spans 15 amino acids. CDR1 is GTSNPN and CDR2 is SVGIG in the germline V gene (reference sequence). The germline V and J ends were trimmed by 4 bases and 4 bases, with 19 bases remaining between them. CDR3 DNA: TGTGCCTGGATTCGTTCCGGGGGCGCAGGCACTGAAGCTTTCTTT. Residues: CAWIRSGGAGTEAFF.

This clone appeared once. The J gene is TRBJ2-7, the V gene TRBV21-1; the table gives TRBD2 as D, unverified against the DNA. TRBV21-1 is classified as a pseudogene. The CDR3 totals 14 residues. The CDR3 sequence: CASSRSGNYGEQYF. The CDR3 nucleotides read TGTGCCAGCAGCAGGTCGGGGAATTACGGGGAGCAGTACTTC.

V and J are TRBV4-1 and TRBJ2-1; tentative D call: TRBD2 (5 bases). CDR3 length equals 14 residues. CDR1 and CDR2 (germline): MGHRA, YSYEKL. V lost 10 bases and J 5 bases, leaving 18 bases between the germline ends. CDR3 sequence: CATPAERLDNEQFF. CDR3 sequence (DNA): TGCGCCACTCCAGCGGAGCGTCTTGACAATGAGCAGTTCTTC.

This sequence joins TRBV9 and TRBJ2-7; TRBD2 agrees at 10 bases. V trimming: 0 bases; J trimming: 6 bases; junction bases outside the gene matches: 6. This CDR3 contains 15 residues. Germline V gives CDR1 SGDLS, CDR2 YYNGEE. The CDR3 sequence is CASSVGLAGVIEQYF. The CDR3 DNA follows: TGTGCCAGCAGCGTAGGGCTAGCGGGAGTAATCGAGCAGTACTTC.

The chain couples TRBV13 to TRBJ1-2, with D hard to call. CDR1 and CDR2 (germline): PRHDT, FYEKMQ (reference sequence). Trimming left V 5 bases short and J 4 bases short, with 8 bases between. This CDR3 spans 12 amino acids. The DNA of the CDR3 is TGTGCCAGCAGCGAGGAAGGCTATGGCTACACCTTC. Protein product: CASSEEGYGYTF. The full variable domain, rest sourced from reference TRBV13 and TRBJ1-2, is AAGVIQSPRHLIKEKRETATLKCYPIPRHDTVYWYQQGPGQDPQFLISFYEKMQSDKGSIPDRFSAQQFSDYHSELNMSSLELGDSALYFCASSEEGYGYTFGSGTRLTVV.